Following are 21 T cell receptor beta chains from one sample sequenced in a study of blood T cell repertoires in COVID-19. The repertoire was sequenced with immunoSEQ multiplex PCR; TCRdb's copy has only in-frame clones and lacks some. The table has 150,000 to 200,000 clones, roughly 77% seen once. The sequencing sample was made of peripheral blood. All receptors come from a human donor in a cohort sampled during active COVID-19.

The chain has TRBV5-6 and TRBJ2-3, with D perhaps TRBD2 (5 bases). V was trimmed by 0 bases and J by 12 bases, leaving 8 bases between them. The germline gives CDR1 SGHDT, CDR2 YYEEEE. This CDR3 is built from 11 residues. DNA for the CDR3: TGTGCCAGCAGCTTGGAGAGGGTCCAGTATTTT. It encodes CASSLERVQYF.

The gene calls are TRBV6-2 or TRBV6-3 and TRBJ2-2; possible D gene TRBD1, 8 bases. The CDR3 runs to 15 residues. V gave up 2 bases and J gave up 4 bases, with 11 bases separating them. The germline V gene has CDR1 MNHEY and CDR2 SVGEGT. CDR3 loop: CASSYHRGGTGELFF. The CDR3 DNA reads TGTGCCAGCAGTTACCACAGGGGGGGCACCGGGGAGCTGTTTTTT.

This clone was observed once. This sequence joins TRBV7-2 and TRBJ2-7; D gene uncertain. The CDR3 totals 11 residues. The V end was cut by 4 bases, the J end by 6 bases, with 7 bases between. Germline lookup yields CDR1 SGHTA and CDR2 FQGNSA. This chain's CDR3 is CASSYSFEQYF. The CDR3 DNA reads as TGTGCCAGCAGCTATAGTTTCGAGCAGTACTTC. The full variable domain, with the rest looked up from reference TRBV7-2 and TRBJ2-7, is GAGVSQSPSNKVTEKGKDVELRCDPISGHTALYWYRQSLGQGLEFLIYFQGNSAPDKSGLPSDRFSAERTGGSVSTLTIQRTQQEDSAVYLCASSYSFEQYFGPGTRLTVT.

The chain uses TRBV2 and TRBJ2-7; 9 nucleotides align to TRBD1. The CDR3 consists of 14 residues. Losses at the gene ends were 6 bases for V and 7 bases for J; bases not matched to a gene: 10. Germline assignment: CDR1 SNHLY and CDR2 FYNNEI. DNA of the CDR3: TGTGCCAGCAGGGGGGACAGGGCGAATGGAGAGCAGTACTTC. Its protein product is CASRGDRANGEQYF.

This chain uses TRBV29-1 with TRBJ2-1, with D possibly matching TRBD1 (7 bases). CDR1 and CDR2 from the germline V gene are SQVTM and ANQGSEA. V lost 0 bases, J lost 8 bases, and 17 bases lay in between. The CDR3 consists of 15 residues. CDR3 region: CSVEDLWQGGDEQFF. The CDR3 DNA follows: TGCAGCGTTGAAGATCTATGGCAGGGGGGCGATGAGCAGTTCTTC.

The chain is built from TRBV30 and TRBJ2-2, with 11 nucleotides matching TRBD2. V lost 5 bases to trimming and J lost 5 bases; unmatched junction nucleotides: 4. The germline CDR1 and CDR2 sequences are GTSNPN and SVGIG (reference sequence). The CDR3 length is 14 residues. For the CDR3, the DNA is TGTGCCTGGGAGGCTAGCGGGGGGACCGGGGAGCTGTTTTTT. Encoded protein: CAWEASGGTGELFF. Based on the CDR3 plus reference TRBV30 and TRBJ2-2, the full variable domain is SQTIHQWPATLVQPVGSPLSLECTVEGTSNPNLYWYRQAAGRGLQLLFYSVGIGQISSEVPQNLSASRPQDRQFILSSKKLLLSDSGFYLCAWEASGGTGELFFGEGSRLTVL.

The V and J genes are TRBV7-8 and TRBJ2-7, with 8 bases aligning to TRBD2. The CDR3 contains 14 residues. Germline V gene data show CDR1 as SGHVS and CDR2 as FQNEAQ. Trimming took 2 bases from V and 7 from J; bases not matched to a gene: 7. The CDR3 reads CASSLSGSSQEQYF. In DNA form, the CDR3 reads TGTGCCAGCAGCTTAAGCGGGAGCTCGCAAGAGCAGTACTTC. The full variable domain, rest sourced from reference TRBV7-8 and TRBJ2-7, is GAGVSQSPRYKVAKRGQDVALRCDPISGHVSLFWYQQALGQGPEFLTYFQNEAQLDKSGLPSDRFFAERPEGSVSTLKIQRTQQEDSAVYLCASSLSGSSQEQYFGPGTRLTVT.

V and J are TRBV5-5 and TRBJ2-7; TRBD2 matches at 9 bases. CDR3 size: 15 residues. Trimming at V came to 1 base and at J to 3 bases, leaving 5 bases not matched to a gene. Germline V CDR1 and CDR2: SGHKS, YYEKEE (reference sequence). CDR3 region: CASSLYSGGNYEQYF. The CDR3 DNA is TGTGCCAGCAGCTTGTACAGCGGGGGGAACTACGAGCAGTACTTC.

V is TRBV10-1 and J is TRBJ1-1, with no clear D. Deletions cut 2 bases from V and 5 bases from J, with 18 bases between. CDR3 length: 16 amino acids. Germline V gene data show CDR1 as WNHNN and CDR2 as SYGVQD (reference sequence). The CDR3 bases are TGCGCCAGCAGTGAGCGAGGAAAGCGAACGAGGACTGAAGCTTTCTTT. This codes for CASSERGKRTRTEAFF.

CDR3 loop: CAWVAGGRELFF. CDR3 DNA sequence: TGTGCCTGGGTAGCGGGGGGCCGGGAGCTGTTTTTT. V usage is TRBV30 and J usage is TRBJ2-2, with TRBD2 matching 10 bases. Germline assignment: CDR1 GTSNPN and CDR2 SVGIG (reference sequence). The CDR3 runs to 12 residues. V lost 5 bases and J lost 9; bases outside the gene matches: 3. Supplemented by reference TRBV30 and TRBJ2-2, the full variable domain reads SQTIHQWPATLVQPVGSPLSLECTVEGTSNPNLYWYRQAAGRGLQLLFYSVGIGQISSEVPQNLSASRPQDRQFILSSKKLLLSDSGFYLCAWVAGGRELFFGEGSRLTVL.

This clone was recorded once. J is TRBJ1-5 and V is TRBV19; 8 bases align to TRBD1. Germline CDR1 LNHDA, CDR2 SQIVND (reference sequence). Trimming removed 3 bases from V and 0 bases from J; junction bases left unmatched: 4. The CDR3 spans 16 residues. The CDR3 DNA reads TGTGCCAGTAGTATCGGGACAGGCAATAGCAATCAGCCCCAGCATTTT. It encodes CASSIGTGNSNQPQHF.

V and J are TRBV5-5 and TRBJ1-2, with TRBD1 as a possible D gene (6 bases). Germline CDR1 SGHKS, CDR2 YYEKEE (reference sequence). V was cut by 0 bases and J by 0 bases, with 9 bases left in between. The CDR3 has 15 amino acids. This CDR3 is CASSLGQGPNYGYTF. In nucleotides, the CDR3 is TGTGCCAGCAGCTTGGGTCAGGGGCCTAACTATGGCTACACCTTC.

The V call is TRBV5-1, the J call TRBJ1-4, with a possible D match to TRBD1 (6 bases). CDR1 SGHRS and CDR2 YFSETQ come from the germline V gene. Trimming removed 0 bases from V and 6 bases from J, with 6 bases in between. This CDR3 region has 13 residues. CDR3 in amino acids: CASSLDRDEKLFF. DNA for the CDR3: TGCGCCAGCAGCTTGGACAGGGATGAAAAACTGTTTTTT. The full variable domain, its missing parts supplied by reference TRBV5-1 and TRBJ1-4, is KAGVTQTPRYLIKTRGQQVTLSCSPISGHRSVSWYQQTPGQGLQFLFEYFSETQRNKGNFPGRFSGRQFSNSRSEMNVSTLELGDSALYLCASSLDRDEKLFFGSGTQLSVL.

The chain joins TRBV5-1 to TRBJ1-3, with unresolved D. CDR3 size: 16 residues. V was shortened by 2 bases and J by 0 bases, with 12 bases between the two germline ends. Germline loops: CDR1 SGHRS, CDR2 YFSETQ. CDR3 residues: CASSLSRRSSGNTIYF. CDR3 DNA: TGCGCCAGCAGCTTATCGAGAAGGAGCTCTGGAAACACCATATATTTT.

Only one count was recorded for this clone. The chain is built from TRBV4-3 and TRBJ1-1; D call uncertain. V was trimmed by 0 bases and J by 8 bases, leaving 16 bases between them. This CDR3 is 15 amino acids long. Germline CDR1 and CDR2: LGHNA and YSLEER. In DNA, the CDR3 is TGCGCCAGCAGCCAAGATTACGCCCGTTGGAGGGAAGCTTTCTTT. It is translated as CASSQDYARWREAFF.

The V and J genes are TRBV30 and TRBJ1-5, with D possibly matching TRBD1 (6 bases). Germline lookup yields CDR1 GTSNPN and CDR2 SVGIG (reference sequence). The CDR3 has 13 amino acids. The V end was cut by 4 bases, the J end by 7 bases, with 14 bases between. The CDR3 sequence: CAWNPGAGQPQHF. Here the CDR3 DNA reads TGTGCCTGGAACCCAGGGGCTGGGCAGCCCCAGCATTTT.

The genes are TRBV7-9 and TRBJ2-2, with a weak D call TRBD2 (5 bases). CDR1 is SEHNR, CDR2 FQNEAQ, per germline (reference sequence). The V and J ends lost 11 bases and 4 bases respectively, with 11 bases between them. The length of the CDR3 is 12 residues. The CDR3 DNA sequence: TGTGCCGTGGGTGGAGGCACCGGGGAGCTGTTTTTT. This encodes CAVGGGTGELFF.

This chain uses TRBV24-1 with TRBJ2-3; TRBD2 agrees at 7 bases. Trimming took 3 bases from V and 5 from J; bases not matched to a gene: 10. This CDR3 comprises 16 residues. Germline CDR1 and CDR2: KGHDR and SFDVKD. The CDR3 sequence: CATSDAAGIRGDTQYF. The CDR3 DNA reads TGTGCCACCAGTGATGCAGCGGGGATACGAGGAGATACGCAGTATTTT.

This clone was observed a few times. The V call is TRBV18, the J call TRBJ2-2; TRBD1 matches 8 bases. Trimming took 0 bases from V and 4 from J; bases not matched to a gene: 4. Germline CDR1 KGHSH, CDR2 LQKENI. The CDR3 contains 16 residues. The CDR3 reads CASSPPRGQSTGELFF. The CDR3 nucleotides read TGTGCCAGCTCACCACCCAGGGGGCAGAGCACCGGGGAGCTGTTTTTT.

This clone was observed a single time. The CDR3 nucleotides are TGTGCCTGGGGGGCGGTCTCCTACGAGCAGTACTTC. It encodes CAWGAVSYEQYF. The rearrangement uses TRBV30 and TRBJ2-7; a possible D gene is TRBD1 (5 bases). Germline loops: CDR1 GTSNPN, CDR2 SVGIG (reference sequence). V dropped 5 bases and J dropped 0 bases, with 8 bases sitting between them. The CDR3 has 12 residues.

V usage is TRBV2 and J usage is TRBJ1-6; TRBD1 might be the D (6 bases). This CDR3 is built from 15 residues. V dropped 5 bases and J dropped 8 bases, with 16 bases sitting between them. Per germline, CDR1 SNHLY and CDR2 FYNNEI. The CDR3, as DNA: TGTGCCAGCAGTAAAGACAGGCAAGGTTATTCACCCCTCCACTTT. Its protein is CASSKDRQGYSPLHF.